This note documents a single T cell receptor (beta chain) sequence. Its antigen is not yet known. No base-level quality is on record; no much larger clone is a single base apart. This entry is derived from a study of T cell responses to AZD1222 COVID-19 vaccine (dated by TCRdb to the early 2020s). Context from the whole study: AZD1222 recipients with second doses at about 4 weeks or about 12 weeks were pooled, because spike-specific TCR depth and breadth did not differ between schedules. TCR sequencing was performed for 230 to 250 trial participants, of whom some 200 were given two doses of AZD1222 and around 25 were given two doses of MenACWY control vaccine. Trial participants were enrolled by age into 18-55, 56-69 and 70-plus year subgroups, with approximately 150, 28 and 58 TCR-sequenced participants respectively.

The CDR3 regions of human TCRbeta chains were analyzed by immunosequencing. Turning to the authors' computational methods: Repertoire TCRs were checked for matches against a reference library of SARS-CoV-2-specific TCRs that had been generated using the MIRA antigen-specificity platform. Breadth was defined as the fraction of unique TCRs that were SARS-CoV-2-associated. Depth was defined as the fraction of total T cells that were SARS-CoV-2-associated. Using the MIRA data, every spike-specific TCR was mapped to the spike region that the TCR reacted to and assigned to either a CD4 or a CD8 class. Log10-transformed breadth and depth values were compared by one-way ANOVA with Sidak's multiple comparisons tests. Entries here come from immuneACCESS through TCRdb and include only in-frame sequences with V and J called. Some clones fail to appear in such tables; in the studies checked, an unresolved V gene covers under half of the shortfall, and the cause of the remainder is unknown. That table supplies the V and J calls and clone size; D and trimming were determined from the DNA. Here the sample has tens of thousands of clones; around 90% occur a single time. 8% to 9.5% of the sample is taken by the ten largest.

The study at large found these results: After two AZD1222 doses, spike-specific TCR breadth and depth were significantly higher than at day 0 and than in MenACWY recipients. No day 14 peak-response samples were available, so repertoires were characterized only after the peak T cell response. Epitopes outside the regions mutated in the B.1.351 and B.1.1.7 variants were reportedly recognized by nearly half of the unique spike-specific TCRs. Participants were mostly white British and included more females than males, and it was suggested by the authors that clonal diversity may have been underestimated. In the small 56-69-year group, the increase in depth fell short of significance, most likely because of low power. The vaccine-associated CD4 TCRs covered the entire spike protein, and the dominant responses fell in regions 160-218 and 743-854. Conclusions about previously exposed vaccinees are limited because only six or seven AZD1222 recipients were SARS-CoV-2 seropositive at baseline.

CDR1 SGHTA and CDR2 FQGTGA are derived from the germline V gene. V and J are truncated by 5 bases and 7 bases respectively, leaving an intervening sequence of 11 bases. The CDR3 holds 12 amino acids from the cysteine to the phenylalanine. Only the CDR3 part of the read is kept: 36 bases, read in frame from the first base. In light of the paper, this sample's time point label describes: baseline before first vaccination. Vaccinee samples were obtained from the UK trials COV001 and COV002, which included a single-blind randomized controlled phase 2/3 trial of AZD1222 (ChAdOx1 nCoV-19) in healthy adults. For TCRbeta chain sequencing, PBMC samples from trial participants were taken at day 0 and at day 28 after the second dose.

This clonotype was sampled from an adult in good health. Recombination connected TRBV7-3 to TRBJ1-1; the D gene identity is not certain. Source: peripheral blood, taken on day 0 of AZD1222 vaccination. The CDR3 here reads CASSPGVVEAFF. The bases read TGTGCCAGCAGCCCCGGGGTAGTTGAAGCTTTCTTT. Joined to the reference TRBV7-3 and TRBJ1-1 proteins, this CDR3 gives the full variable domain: GAGVSQTPSNKVTEKGKYVELRCDPISGHTALYWYRQSLGQGPEFLIYFQGTGAADDSGLPNDRFFAVRPEGSVSTLKIQRTERGDSAVYLCASSPGVVEAFFGQGTRLTVV.